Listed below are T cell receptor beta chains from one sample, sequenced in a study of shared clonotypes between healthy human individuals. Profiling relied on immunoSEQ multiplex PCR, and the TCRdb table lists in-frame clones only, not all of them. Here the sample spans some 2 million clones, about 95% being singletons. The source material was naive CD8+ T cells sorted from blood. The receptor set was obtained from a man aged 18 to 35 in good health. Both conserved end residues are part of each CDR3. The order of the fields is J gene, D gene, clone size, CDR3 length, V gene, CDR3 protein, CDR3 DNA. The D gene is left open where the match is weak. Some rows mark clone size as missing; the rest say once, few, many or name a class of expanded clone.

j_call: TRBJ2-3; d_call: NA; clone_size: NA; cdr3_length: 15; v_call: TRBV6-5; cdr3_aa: CASRPDMSSTDTQYF; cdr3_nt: TGTGCCAGCAGACCCGACATGTCTAGCACAGATACGCAGTATTTT
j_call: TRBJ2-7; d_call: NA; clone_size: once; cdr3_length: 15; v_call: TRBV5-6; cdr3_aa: CASSFLDGGSYEQYF; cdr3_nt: TGTGCCAGCAGCTTCCTAGATGGGGGTTCCTACGAGCAGTACTTC
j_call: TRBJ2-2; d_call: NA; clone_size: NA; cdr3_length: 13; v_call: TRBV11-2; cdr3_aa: CASSPTGTGELFF; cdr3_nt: TGTGCCAGCAGCCCGACAGGAACCGGGGAGCTGTTTTTT
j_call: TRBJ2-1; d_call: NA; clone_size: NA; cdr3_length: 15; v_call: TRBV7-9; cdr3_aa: CASSPRGETYNEQFF; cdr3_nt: TGTGCCAGCAGCCCTCGAGGGGAGACCTACAATGAGCAGTTCTTC
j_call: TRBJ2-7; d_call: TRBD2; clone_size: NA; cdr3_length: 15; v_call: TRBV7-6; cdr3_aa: CASSLEGGASYEQYF; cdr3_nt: TGTGCCAGCAGCTTAGAGGGAGGGGCCTCCTACGAGCAGTACTTC
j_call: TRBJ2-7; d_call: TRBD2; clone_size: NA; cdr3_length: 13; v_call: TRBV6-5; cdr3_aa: CASTPRGGYEQYF; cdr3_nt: TGTGCCAGCACCCCCCGGGGGGGCTACGAGCAGTACTTC
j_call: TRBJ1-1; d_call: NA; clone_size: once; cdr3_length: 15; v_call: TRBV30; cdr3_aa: CAWSGYGGAGTEAFF; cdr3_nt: TGTGCCTGGAGTGGCTATGGGGGCGCAGGGACTGAAGCTTTCTTT
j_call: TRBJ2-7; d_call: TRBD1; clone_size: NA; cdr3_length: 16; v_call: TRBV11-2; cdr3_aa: CASSQTNVITGDEQYF; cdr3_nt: TGTGCCAGCAGCCAAACAAACGTAATAACAGGGGACGAGCAGTACTTC
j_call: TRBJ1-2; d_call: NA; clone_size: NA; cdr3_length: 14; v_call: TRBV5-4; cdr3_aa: CASSSWTDLYGYTF; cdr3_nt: TGTGCCAGCAGCTCCTGGACAGACCTCTATGGCTACACCTTC
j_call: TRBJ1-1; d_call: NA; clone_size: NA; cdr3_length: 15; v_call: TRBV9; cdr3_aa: CASSVEAGGWTEAFF; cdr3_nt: TGTGCCAGCAGCGTAGAGGCAGGTGGGTGGACTGAAGCTTTCTTT
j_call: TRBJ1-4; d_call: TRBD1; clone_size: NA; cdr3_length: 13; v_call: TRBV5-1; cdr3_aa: CASSIRQGEKLFF; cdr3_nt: TGCGCCAGCAGCATCAGACAGGGGGAGAAACTGTTTTTT
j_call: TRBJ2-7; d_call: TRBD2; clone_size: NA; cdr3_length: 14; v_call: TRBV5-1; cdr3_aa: CASSLAGTNDEQYF; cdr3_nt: TGCGCCAGCAGCTTGGCCGGGACTAACGACGAGCAGTACTTC
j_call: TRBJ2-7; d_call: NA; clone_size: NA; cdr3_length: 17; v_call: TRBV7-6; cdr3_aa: CASSLEEGASGFYEQYF; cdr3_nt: TGTGCCAGCAGCTTAGAGGAGGGGGCTAGCGGATTTTACGAGCAGTACTTC
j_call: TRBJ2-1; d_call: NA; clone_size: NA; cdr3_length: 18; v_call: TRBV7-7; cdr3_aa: CASSLARRGPNSYNEQFF; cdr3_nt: TGTGCTAGCAGCTTAGCGCGGAGGGGGCCCAATTCCTACAATGAGCAGTTCTTC
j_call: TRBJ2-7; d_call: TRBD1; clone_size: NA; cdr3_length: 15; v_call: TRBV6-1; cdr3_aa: CASRWDRESSYEQYF; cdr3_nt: TGTGCCAGCCGTTGGGACAGGGAGTCCTCCTACGAGCAGTACTTC
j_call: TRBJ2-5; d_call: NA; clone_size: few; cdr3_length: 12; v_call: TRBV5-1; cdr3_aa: CASSPERETQYF; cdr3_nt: TGCGCCAGCAGTCCGGAGCGAGAGACCCAGTACTTC
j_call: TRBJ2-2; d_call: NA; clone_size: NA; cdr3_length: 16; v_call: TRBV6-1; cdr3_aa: CASSDPLLAPTGELFF; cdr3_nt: TGTGCCAGCAGTGACCCCCTCCTAGCGCCAACCGGGGAGCTGTTTTTT
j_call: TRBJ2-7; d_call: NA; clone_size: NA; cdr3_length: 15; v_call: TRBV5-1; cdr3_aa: CASSFRGPVSYEQYF; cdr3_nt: TGCGCCAGCAGCTTCAGGGGCCCCGTATCCTACGAGCAGTACTTC
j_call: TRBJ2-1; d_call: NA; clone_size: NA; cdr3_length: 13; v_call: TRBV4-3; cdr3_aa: CASSQSPITEQFF; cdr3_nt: TGCGCCAGCAGCCAGTCCCCAATAACTGAGCAGTTCTTC
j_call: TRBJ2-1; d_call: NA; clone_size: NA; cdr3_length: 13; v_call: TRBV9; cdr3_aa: CASSVEPRIEQFF; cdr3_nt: TGTGCCAGCAGCGTAGAGCCGCGGATTGAGCAGTTCTTC
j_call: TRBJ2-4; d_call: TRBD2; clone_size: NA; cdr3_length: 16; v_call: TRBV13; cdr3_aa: CASSSAGGLAKNIQYF; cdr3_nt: TGTGCCAGCAGCTCAGCGGGGGGGCTAGCCAAAAACATTCAGTACTTC
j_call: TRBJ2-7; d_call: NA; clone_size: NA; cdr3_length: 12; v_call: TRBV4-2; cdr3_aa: CASSLGGYEQYF; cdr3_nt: TGTGCCAGCAGCCTAGGGGGGTACGAGCAGTACTTC
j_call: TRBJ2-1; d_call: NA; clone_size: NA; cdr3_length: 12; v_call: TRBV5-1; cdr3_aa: CASSPQGYEQFF; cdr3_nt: TGCGCCAGCAGCCCCCAGGGGTATGAGCAGTTCTTC
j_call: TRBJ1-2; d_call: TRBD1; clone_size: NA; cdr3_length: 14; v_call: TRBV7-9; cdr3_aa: CASSSGTGPRGYTF; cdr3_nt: TGTGCCAGCAGCTCCGGGACAGGACCTCGGGGCTACACCTTC
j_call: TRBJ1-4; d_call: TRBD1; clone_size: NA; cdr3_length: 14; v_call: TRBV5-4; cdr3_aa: CASSLGTGNEKLFF; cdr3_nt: TGTGCCAGCAGCTTAGGGACAGGGAATGAAAAACTGTTTTTT
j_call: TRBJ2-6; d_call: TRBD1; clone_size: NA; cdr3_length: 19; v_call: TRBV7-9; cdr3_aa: CASSSPGTGAHSGANVLTF; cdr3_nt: TGTGCCAGCAGCTCACCCGGGACAGGGGCCCACTCTGGGGCCAACGTCCTGACTTTC
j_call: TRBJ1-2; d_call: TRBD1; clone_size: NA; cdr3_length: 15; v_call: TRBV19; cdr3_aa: CASSTPGQSSYGYTF; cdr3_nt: TGTGCCAGTAGTACGCCGGGACAGAGTTCTTATGGCTACACCTTC
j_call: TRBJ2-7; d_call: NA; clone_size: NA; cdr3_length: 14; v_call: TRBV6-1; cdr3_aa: CASSEFDYSYEQYF; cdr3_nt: TGTGCCAGCAGTGAATTCGACTATTCCTACGAGCAGTACTTC
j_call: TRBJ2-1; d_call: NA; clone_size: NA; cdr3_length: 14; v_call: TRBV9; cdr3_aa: CASSVADSEGEQFF; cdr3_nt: TGTGCCAGCAGCGTAGCTGATAGCGAGGGTGAGCAGTTCTTC
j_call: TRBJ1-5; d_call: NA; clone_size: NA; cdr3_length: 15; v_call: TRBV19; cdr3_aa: CASSPLWQGNQPQHF; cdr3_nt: TGTGCCAGTAGCCCCCTGTGGCAGGGCAATCAGCCCCAGCATTTT
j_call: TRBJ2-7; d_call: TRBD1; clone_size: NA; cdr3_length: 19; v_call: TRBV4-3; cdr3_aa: CASSQFFGPTQGVIYEQYF; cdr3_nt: TGCGCCAGCAGCCAATTTTTTGGGCCAACCCAGGGGGTCATCTACGAGCAGTACTTC
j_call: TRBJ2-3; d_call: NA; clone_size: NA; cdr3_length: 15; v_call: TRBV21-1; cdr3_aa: CASSKRVGPTDTQYF; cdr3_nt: TGTGCCAGCAGCAAAAGAGTTGGGCCTACAGATACGCAGTATTTT
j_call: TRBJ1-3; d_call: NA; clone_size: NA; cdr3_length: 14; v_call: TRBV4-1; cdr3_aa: CASSQEGAGNTIYF; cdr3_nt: TGCGCCAGCAGCCAAGAAGGTGCTGGAAACACCATATATTTT